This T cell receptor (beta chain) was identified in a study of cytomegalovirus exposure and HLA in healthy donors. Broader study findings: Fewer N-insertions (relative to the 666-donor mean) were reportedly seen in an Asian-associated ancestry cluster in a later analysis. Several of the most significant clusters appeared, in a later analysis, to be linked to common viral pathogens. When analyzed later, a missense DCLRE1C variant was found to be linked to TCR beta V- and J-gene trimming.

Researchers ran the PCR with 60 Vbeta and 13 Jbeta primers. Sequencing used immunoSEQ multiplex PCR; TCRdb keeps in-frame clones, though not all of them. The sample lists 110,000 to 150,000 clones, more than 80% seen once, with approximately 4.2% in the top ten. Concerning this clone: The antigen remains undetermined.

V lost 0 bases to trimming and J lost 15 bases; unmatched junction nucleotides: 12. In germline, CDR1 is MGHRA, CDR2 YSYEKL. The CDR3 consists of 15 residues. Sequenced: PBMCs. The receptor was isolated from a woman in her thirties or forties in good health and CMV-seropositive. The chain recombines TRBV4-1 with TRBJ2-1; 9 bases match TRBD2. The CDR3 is CASSQDGAGGRTRFF. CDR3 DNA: TGCGCCAGCAGCCAAGACGGAGCGGGAGGTCGGACCCGGTTCTTC.